This TCR beta chain was sequenced in a study of cytomegalovirus exposure and HLA in healthy donors. Study observations and caveats: V- and J-gene trimming of TCR beta was linked (in a later analysis) to a missense DCLRE1C variant.

13 Jbeta primers and 60 Vbeta primers were used for the PCR. Clones were read by immunoSEQ multiplex PCR, and TCRdb kept only the in-frame ones, dropping some. The clone table shows tens of thousands of clones, with the ten largest holding less than 4.5%. The ends lost 0 bases at V and 6 bases at J; junction bases unmatched: 8. Germline V gene data show CDR1 as SGHTA and CDR2 as FQGTGA. This CDR3 has 16 residues. With regard to this clone: No antigen is known for it.

This sequence joins TRBV7-3 and TRBJ2-4; 7 bases align to TRBD2. The sequencing sample was made of PBMCs. The origin of this receptor is a male donor in good health and CMV-seronegative. In nucleotides, the CDR3 is TGTGCCAGCAGCTTAACTCTGCGGGAGATCCCAAACATTCAGTACTTC. Translated, it gives CASSLTLREIPNIQYF.